These 26 T cell receptor beta chains came from one sample sequenced in a study of T cell responses to AZD1222 COVID-19 vaccine. Here immunoSEQ multiplex PCR was the method, and the copy in TCRdb shows in-frame clones only, minus some. The table records more than 150,000 clones, approximately 90% of them present only once. Source: peripheral blood, taken on day 0 of AZD1222 vaccination. The receptor source for this set is an adult in good health.

The genes are TRBV27 and TRBJ1-2; 10 bases align to TRBD1. The V gene end was trimmed by 6 bases and the J gene end by 8 bases; junction bases not matched to a gene: 9. CDR1 is MNHEY, CDR2 SMNVEV, per germline (reference sequence). The CDR3 is made up of 14 amino acids. The CDR3 spells CASRPTDRGLGYTF. As DNA, the CDR3 is TGTGCCAGCAGACCAACTGACAGGGGGCTCGGCTACACCTTC.

The chain recombines TRBV6-6 with TRBJ1-5, with TRBD1 matching over 9 bases. This CDR3 has 16 residues. Germline V gene data show CDR1 as MNHNY and CDR2 as SVGAGI (reference sequence). The junction had 11 bases not matched to a gene; V was cut back by 7 bases and J by 4 bases. The CDR3 here is CASIRGQGPLNQPQHF. Here the CDR3 DNA reads TGTGCCAGCATCCGGGGACAGGGCCCGTTAAATCAGCCCCAGCATTTT.

V gene TRBV19 combines with J gene TRBJ2-3, with no clear D. CDR3 size: 14 residues. The germline CDR1 and CDR2 sequences are LNHDA and SQIVND (reference sequence). The V gene lost 5 bases and the J gene lost 1 base, with 10 bases spanning the gap. CDR3 in amino acids: CASSPDPGTDTQYF. The DNA of the CDR3 is TGTGCCAGTAGTCCTGACCCCGGCACAGATACGCAGTATTTT.

The chain uses TRBV7-6 and TRBJ1-1, with no clear D. CDR3 length: 13 residues. V shed 3 bases and J shed 4 bases, with 9 bases lying between them. Germline V gives CDR1 SGHVS, CDR2 FNYEAQ. The CDR3 reads CASSFQAGTEAFF. The CDR3 coding sequence is TGTGCCAGCAGCTTCCAGGCCGGCACTGAAGCTTTCTTT.

J is TRBJ2-1 and V is TRBV27; perhaps TRBD1 as D (5 bases). This CDR3 spans 14 amino acids. V was shortened by 5 bases and J by 3 bases, with 11 bases between the two germline ends. CDR1 MNHEY and CDR2 SMNVEV come from the germline V gene (reference sequence). Here the CDR3 DNA reads TGTGCCAGCAGTAATCAGGGCTACTACAATGAGCAGTTCTTC. It codes for CASSNQGYYNEQFF.

The rearrangement uses TRBV13 and TRBJ1-2; the D gene is possibly TRBD1 (5 bases). This CDR3 spans 14 amino acids. With 3 bases removed from V and 3 bases from J, the gap between germline ends came to 11 bases. From germline, CDR1 is PRHDT and CDR2 FYEKMQ (reference sequence). In nucleotides, the CDR3 is TGTGCCAGCAGCTTGTCGGGGGTTTACTATGGCTACACCTTC. Translation: CASSLSGVYYGYTF. The full variable domain, its missing parts supplied by reference TRBV13 and TRBJ1-2, is AAGVIQSPRHLIKEKRETATLKCYPIPRHDTVYWYQQGPGQDPQFLISFYEKMQSDKGSIPDRFSAQQFSDYHSELNMSSLELGDSALYFCASSLSGVYYGYTFGSGTRLTVV.

This clone came up once. The rearrangement joins TRBV18 to TRBJ1-3; D gene unclear. CDR3 size: 15 residues. Per the germline V gene, CDR1 is KGHSH and CDR2 is LQKENI. The germline V and J ends were trimmed by 4 bases and 0 bases, with 10 bases remaining between them. In DNA form, the CDR3 reads TGTGCCAGCTCACAGGACCTCATCTCTGGAAACACCATATATTTT. This codes for CASSQDLISGNTIYF. Looking up the rest from reference TRBV18 and TRBJ1-3 gives the full variable domain: NAGVMQNPRHLVRRRGQEARLRCSPMKGHSHVYWYRQLPEEGLKFMVYLQKENIIDESGMPKERFSAEFPKEGPSILRIQQVVRGDSAAYFCASSQDLISGNTIYFGEGSWLTVV.

The chain carries TRBV27 and TRBJ2-6; D is unresolved. The CDR3 sequence is 19 residues long. Germline values: CDR1 MNHEY, CDR2 SMNVEV (reference sequence). V lost 0 bases to trimming and J lost 0 bases, with 15 bases between them. The CDR3 reads CASSLSIGRLSSGANVLTF. CDR3 bases: TGTGCCAGCAGTTTATCGATTGGGCGGCTTAGCTCTGGGGCCAACGTCCTGACTTTC.

V usage is TRBV11-1 and J usage is TRBJ2-7, with TRBD1 as a possible D gene (6 bases). The CDR3 sequence is 13 residues long. The germline gives CDR1 SGHAT, CDR2 FQDESV (reference sequence). Between the trimmed V and J ends, which lost 10 bases and 4 bases, there was a span of 17 bases. The CDR3 loop is CATTQRRGYEQYF. In nucleotides, the CDR3 is TGTGCCACCACCCAGAGAAGGGGGTACGAGCAGTACTTC. Using reference TRBV11-1 and TRBJ2-7 for the parts outside the CDR3, the full variable domain is EAEVAQSPRYKITEKSQAVAFWCDPISGHATLYWYRQILGQGPELLVQFQDESVVDDSQLPKDRFSAERLKGVDSTLKIQPAELGDSAMYLCATTQRRGYEQYFGPGTRLTVT.

This chain connects TRBV23-1 to TRBJ1-5; D is undetermined. TRBV23-1 is noted as an ORF with a role that remains uncertain. Between the trimmed V and J ends, which lost 0 bases and 9 bases, there was a span of 18 bases. The CDR3 length is 16 residues. CDR3 protein: CASSQSRPTDPRPQHF. As DNA, the CDR3 is TGCGCCAGCAGTCAATCCCGGCCTACTGATCCTCGGCCCCAGCATTTT.

The chain recombines TRBV6-2 or TRBV6-3 with TRBJ2-1; 8 bases map to TRBD2. Germline loops: CDR1 MNHEY, CDR2 SVGEGT. The CDR3 is made up of 18 amino acids. V lost 0 bases, J lost 6 bases, and 13 bases stayed unmatched. CDR3 sequence (DNA): TGTGCCAGCAGTTACTCGTATGGGACTAGTTTTCAGGGCAATGAGCAGTTCTTC. As protein: CASSYSYGTSFQGNEQFF.

The chain couples TRBV19 to TRBJ2-3; D is unclear. This CDR3 spans 14 amino acids. Germline V CDR1 and CDR2: LNHDA, SQIVND (reference sequence). The V gene lost 8 bases and the J gene lost 2 bases, with 14 bases spanning the gap. CDR3 amino acids: CASSMGIHTDTQYF. The CDR3 DNA is TGTGCCAGTTCTATGGGCATACACACAGATACGCAGTATTTT. Full variable domain (rest looked up from reference TRBV19 and TRBJ2-3): DGGITQSPKYLFRKEGQNVTLSCEQNLNHDAMYWYRQDPGQGLRLIYYSQIVNDFQKGDIAEGYSVSREKKESFPLTVTSAQKNPTAFYLCASSMGIHTDTQYFGPGTRLTVL.

The rearrangement uses TRBV27 and TRBJ1-5, with D perhaps matching TRBD1 (6 bases). Trimming cost V 3 bases and J 0 bases, with 9 bases left between them. CDR3 length: 15 amino acids. Looked up from germline, CDR1 is MNHEY and CDR2 is SMNVEV (reference sequence). The CDR3 sequence is CASSFYRDSNQPQHF. The CDR3 DNA reads as TGTGCCAGCAGTTTTTACAGGGATAGCAATCAGCCCCAGCATTTT.

The chain has TRBV9 and TRBJ2-7; TRBD1 matches at 8 bases. Germline trimming cut 3 bases from V and 5 bases from J; bases unmatched to any gene: 13. Germline V gives CDR1 SGDLS, CDR2 YYNGEE. This CDR3 has 16 amino acids. The DNA of the CDR3 is TGTGCCAGCAGCGCAGAGGGACAGGCCCGCTGGGACGAGCAGTACTTC. This codes for CASSAEGQARWDEQYF.

This clone has a handful of counts. The J gene is TRBJ2-3, the V gene TRBV19, with 9 bases lining up with TRBD2. The CDR3 extends over 17 amino acids. J gave up 2 bases and V 3 bases, and 9 bases lay outside the gene matches. Per the germline V gene, CDR1 is LNHDA and CDR2 is SQIVND (reference sequence). CDR3 bases: TGTGCCAGTAGTATTGGGAAAAGCGGGAGGCACACAGATACGCAGTATTTT. This gives the protein CASSIGKSGRHTDTQYF.

This rearrangement joins TRBV9 to TRBJ2-7; D not certain. Deletions cut 5 bases from V and 6 bases from J, with 21 bases between. CDR1 SGDLS and CDR2 YYNGEE come from the germline V gene. This CDR3 region has 15 residues. This CDR3 is CASSTFPRVGAEQYF. The CDR3, as DNA: TGTGCCAGCAGTACTTTCCCGAGAGTGGGTGCCGAGCAGTACTTC.

This clone has more than one count but fewer than ten. CDR3 in amino acids: CASSVTGSPDYEQYF. CDR3 nucleotides: TGCGCCAGCAGCGTGACAGGGTCCCCTGACTACGAGCAGTACTTC. V and J are TRBV5-1 and TRBJ2-7; 7 bases agree with TRBD1. The CDR3 runs to 15 residues. Germline values: CDR1 SGHRS, CDR2 YFSETQ. V lost 4 bases to trimming and J lost 3 bases; unmatched junction nucleotides: 10.

The J gene is TRBJ1-2, the V gene TRBV7-9, with D possibly matching TRBD1 (5 bases). Germline V lookup: CDR1 SEHNR, CDR2 FQNEAQ (reference sequence). The V end lost 1 base, the J end lost 5 bases, and 11 bases lay between the germline ends. This CDR3 region has 14 residues. CDR3 DNA: TGTGCCAGCAGCTTAGTGGGGCAGAAATATGGCTACACCTTC. Protein: CASSLVGQKYGYTF. The variable domain in full, completed from reference TRBV7-9 and TRBJ1-2, reads DTGVSQNPRHKITKRGQNVTFRCDPISEHNRLYWYRQTLGQGPEFLTYFQNEAQLEKSRLLSDRFSAERPKGSFSTLEIQRTEQGDSAMYLCASSLVGQKYGYTFGSGTRLTVV.

V usage is TRBV28 and J usage is TRBJ1-2; D ambiguous. CDR1 is MDHEN, CDR2 SYDVKM, per germline. The germline V and J ends were trimmed by 3 bases and 0 bases, with 11 bases remaining between them. The CDR3 runs to 15 residues. As DNA, the CDR3 is TGTGCCAGCAGTTTCCCGGCAGAGACTAACTATGGCTACACCTTC. This translates into CASSFPAETNYGYTF.

Of note for this clone: Distinct nucleotide sequences in the sample also encode this CDR3. The rearrangement joins TRBV3-1 (or the pseudogene TRBV3-2) to TRBJ2-7; D is unclear. Between the trimmed V and J ends, which lost 3 bases and 2 bases, there was a span of 5 bases. Germline V lookup: CDR1 LGHDT, CDR2 YNNKEL (reference sequence). The CDR3 is 12 residues long. CDR3 sequence reads: CASSHDTYEQYF. The CDR3 DNA sequence: TGTGCCAGCAGCCATGACACCTACGAGCAGTACTTC.

The gene calls are TRBV9 and TRBJ2-7; no clear D gene. Germline assignment: CDR1 SGDLS and CDR2 YYNGEE. This CDR3 spans 15 amino acids. Trimming took 0 bases from V and 4 from J, leaving 14 bases between them. CDR3: CASSVALDPGYEQYF. CDR3 nucleotides: TGTGCCAGCAGCGTAGCTCTGGACCCCGGATACGAGCAGTACTTC.

This sequence joins TRBV30 and TRBJ2-7; no definite D call. Germline values: CDR1 GTSNPN, CDR2 SVGIG (reference sequence). V lost 6 bases and J 2 bases, leaving 5 bases between the germline ends. The CDR3 extends over 10 amino acids. The CDR3 protein is CACRTYEQYF. Here the CDR3 DNA reads TGTGCCTGCCGGACCTACGAGCAGTACTTC.

The chain uses TRBV6-2 or TRBV6-3 and TRBJ2-7, with D tentatively TRBD1 (6 bases). Germline V lookup: CDR1 MNHEY, CDR2 SVGEGT. The V end lost 2 bases, the J end lost 3 bases, and 32 bases lay between the germline ends. The CDR3 is 21 residues long. The DNA for the CDR3 is TGTGCCAGCAGTTACGAGGACAAATGGAAGACAGGTCGACAACTAGGCTACGAGCAGTACTTC. Residues: CASSYEDKWKTGRQLGYEQYF.

The J gene is TRBJ1-6, the V gene TRBV28, with a weak D call TRBD1 (6 bases). V was clipped by 1 base and J by 7 bases, with 11 bases between them. Germline V gene data show CDR1 as MDHEN and CDR2 as SYDVKM. CDR3 length: 15 amino acids. The chain's CDR3 is CASSLLTGNNSPLHF. As DNA, the CDR3 is TGTGCCAGCAGTTTATTAACAGGGAACAATTCACCCCTCCACTTT. The full variable domain, completed using reference TRBV28 and TRBJ1-6, is DVKVTQSSRYLVKRTGEKVFLECVQDMDHENMFWYRQDPGLGLRLIYFSYDVKMKEKGDIPEGYSVSREKKERFSLILESASTNQTSMYLCASSLLTGNNSPLHFGNGTRLTVT.

This rearrangement joins TRBV5-1 to TRBJ1-2; 8 bases line up with TRBD1. CDR1 and CDR2 (germline): SGHRS, YFSETQ. The trim removed 4 bases at V and 6 bases at J, leaving 14 bases unmatched. The CDR3 consists of 16 residues. The CDR3 DNA follows: TGCGCCAGCAGCCCGACGCAGGGGGCCAGGGAAGATGGCTACACCTTC. The encoded protein is CASSPTQGAREDGYTF. Full variable domain (outside the CDR3, taken from reference TRBV5-1 and TRBJ1-2): KAGVTQTPRYLIKTRGQQVTLSCSPISGHRSVSWYQQTPGQGLQFLFEYFSETQRNKGNFPGRFSGRQFSNSRSEMNVSTLELGDSALYLCASSPTQGAREDGYTFGSGTRLTVV.

The chain uses TRBV4-2 and TRBJ1-2, with 10 bases matching TRBD1. After removal of 3 bases from V and 6 bases from J, the junction contained 7 bases not matched to a gene. From germline, CDR1 is LGHNA and CDR2 YNFKEQ. The CDR3 is 15 amino acids. The CDR3: CASSQGGTGVDGYTF. CDR3 sequence (DNA): TGTGCCAGCAGCCAGGGTGGGACAGGGGTGGATGGCTACACCTTC.